A selection of T cell receptor beta chains follows, all from one sample in a study of CD8+ T cells in alopecia areata. Repertoires were generated with immunoSEQ multiplex PCR, while TCRdb's copy carries only in-frame clones and drops some. The profile shows under 200,000 clones, 50% to 70% of them singletons. The sample consisted of CD4+ T cells sorted from blood, taken at week 4, from a patient treated with tofacitinib. The receptors were gathered from a human donor with alopecia areata. Each CDR3 is given with its conserved first and last residue. The order of the fields is clone size, J gene, V gene, D gene, CDR3 DNA, CDR3 protein. A D gene is named only where the DNA matches it firmly. For some rows the clone size is stated as once, few or many, or as a class when expanded; others skip it.

abundance: -
j_gene: TRBJ1-5
v_gene: TRBV10-3
d_gene: -
CDR3nt: TGTGCCAATGGAGGGATCGAAAATCAGCCCCAGCATTTT
CDR3aa: CANGGIENQPQHF

abundance: few
j_gene: TRBJ2-1
v_gene: TRBV19
d_gene: TRBD2
CDR3nt: TGTGCCAGTAGTGGGACTAGCGGGGTGGATGAGCAGTTCTTC
CDR3aa: CASSGTSGVDEQFF

abundance: -
j_gene: TRBJ1-2
v_gene: TRBV13
d_gene: TRBD1
CDR3nt: TGTGCCAGCAGCCTGACCGACAGGGGAGGTGGCTACACCTTC
CDR3aa: CASSLTDRGGGYTF

abundance: few
j_gene: TRBJ2-7
v_gene: TRBV28
d_gene: TRBD1
CDR3nt: TGTGCCAGCAGTTCCCGGGACAGGGCCTACGAGCAGTACTTC
CDR3aa: CASSSRDRAYEQYF

abundance: -
j_gene: TRBJ1-2
v_gene: TRBV30
d_gene: TRBD1
CDR3nt: TGTGCCTGGAGGGGGGACAGTGCGATCTATGGCTACACCTTC
CDR3aa: CAWRGDSAIYGYTF

abundance: -
j_gene: TRBJ1-5
v_gene: TRBV4-2
d_gene: TRBD1
CDR3nt: TGTGCCAGCAGCCACTTTCCTGGACAGGATCAGCCCCAGCATTTT
CDR3aa: CASSHFPGQDQPQHF

abundance: few
j_gene: TRBJ1-2
v_gene: TRBV4-3
d_gene: -
CDR3nt: TGCGCCAGCAGCCAAGTTGGCAGTAACTATGGCTACACCTTC
CDR3aa: CASSQVGSNYGYTF

abundance: -
j_gene: TRBJ2-7
v_gene: TRBV9
d_gene: -
CDR3nt: TGTGCCAGCAGCGGGGACACCTACGAGCAGTACTTC
CDR3aa: CASSGDTYEQYF

abundance: once
j_gene: TRBJ2-5
v_gene: TRBV2
d_gene: -
CDR3nt: TGTGCCAGCAGTGTGCGGGACCAAGAGACCCAGTACTTC
CDR3aa: CASSVRDQETQYF

abundance: -
j_gene: TRBJ1-1
v_gene: TRBV7-9
d_gene: -
CDR3nt: TGTGCCAGCAGCTTAGTTTCCTCGGGCGTCCGCTTT
CDR3aa: CASSLVSSGVRF

abundance: once
j_gene: TRBJ1-6
v_gene: TRBV7-9
d_gene: TRBD1
CDR3nt: TGTGCCAGCGCGAAGGGGACAGGCAATTCACCCCTCCACTTT
CDR3aa: CASAKGTGNSPLHF

abundance: few
j_gene: TRBJ2-1
v_gene: TRBV10-3
d_gene: TRBD1
CDR3nt: TGTGCCATCAGTGAGGCCGGGACAGTCTCCAATGAGCAGTTCTTC
CDR3aa: CAISEAGTVSNEQFF

abundance: -
j_gene: TRBJ2-1
v_gene: TRBV7-8
d_gene: TRBD2
CDR3nt: TGTGCCAGCAGCCAACCTAGCGGGGCCTCCTACAATGAGCAGTTCTTC
CDR3aa: CASSQPSGASYNEQFF

abundance: -
j_gene: TRBJ2-3
v_gene: TRBV11-2
d_gene: TRBD2
CDR3nt: TGTGCCAGCAGCTCTAGCGGGGAGAGCACAGATACGCAGTATTTT
CDR3aa: CASSSSGESTDTQYF

abundance: -
j_gene: TRBJ1-1
v_gene: TRBV29-1
d_gene: TRBD1
CDR3nt: TGCAGCGTGCACAGGGGGCCTGACACTGAAGCTTTCTTT
CDR3aa: CSVHRGPDTEAFF

abundance: -
j_gene: TRBJ1-4
v_gene: TRBV2
d_gene: -
CDR3nt: TGTGCCAGCAGTCAGACAAGGCCCCTCTCTACTGAAAAACTGTTTTTT
CDR3aa: CASSQTRPLSTEKLFF

abundance: -
j_gene: TRBJ2-1
v_gene: TRBV29-1
d_gene: TRBD2
CDR3nt: TGCAGCTCACGACTAGCGGGGCCTCGGGGTGAGCAGTTCTTC
CDR3aa: CSSRLAGPRGEQFF

abundance: -
j_gene: TRBJ2-5
v_gene: TRBV5-6
d_gene: -
CDR3nt: TGTGCCAGCAGCTTGATCGGAGGAAGGGCCCAAGAGACCCAGTACTTC
CDR3aa: CASSLIGGRAQETQYF

abundance: -
j_gene: TRBJ1-2
v_gene: TRBV29-1
d_gene: -
CDR3nt: TGCAGCGTGATCCCCGACACACCCTATGGCTACACCTTC
CDR3aa: CSVIPDTPYGYTF

abundance: once
j_gene: TRBJ2-7
v_gene: TRBV5-1
d_gene: -
CDR3nt: TGCGCCAGCAGCTTGGTTGATCACGAGCAGTACTTC
CDR3aa: CASSLVDHEQYF

abundance: -
j_gene: TRBJ2-6
v_gene: TRBV29-1
d_gene: -
CDR3nt: TGCAGCGTTGAAGCTGGGGCCAACGTCCTGACTTTC
CDR3aa: CSVEAGANVLTF

abundance: -
j_gene: TRBJ1-3
v_gene: TRBV13
d_gene: -
CDR3nt: TGTGCCAGCAGCCCGGTACCACTCTCTGGAAACACCATATATTTT
CDR3aa: CASSPVPLSGNTIYF

abundance: many
j_gene: TRBJ1-1
v_gene: TRBV9
d_gene: -
CDR3nt: TGTGCCAGCAGCCCCCGCGCGTGGGATTTGAACACTGAAGCTTTCTTT
CDR3aa: CASSPRAWDLNTEAFF

abundance: once
j_gene: TRBJ2-3
v_gene: TRBV7-3
d_gene: -
CDR3nt: TGTGCCAGCAGCTTAACAGGATCAGATACGCAGTATTTT
CDR3aa: CASSLTGSDTQYF

abundance: -
j_gene: TRBJ2-2
v_gene: TRBV29-1
d_gene: -
CDR3nt: TGCAGCGTTCTGGACGGTATAACGAACACCGGGGAGCTGTTTTTT
CDR3aa: CSVLDGITNTGELFF

abundance: few
j_gene: TRBJ1-5
v_gene: TRBV27
d_gene: -
CDR3nt: TGTGCCAGCAGTGCCCGGACAGCCGACGTCCAGCCCCAGCATTTT
CDR3aa: CASSARTADVQPQHF

abundance: once
j_gene: TRBJ1-6
v_gene: TRBV5-1
d_gene: -
CDR3nt: TGCGCCAGCACCCTCGTCCAGGGAGATTCACCCCTCCACTTT
CDR3aa: CASTLVQGDSPLHF

abundance: -
j_gene: TRBJ1-5
v_gene: TRBV30
d_gene: -
CDR3nt: TGTGCCTGGAGTTTAAGGGGCCCTAATCAGCCCCAGCATTTT
CDR3aa: CAWSLRGPNQPQHF

abundance: -
j_gene: TRBJ2-7
v_gene: TRBV4-1
d_gene: -
CDR3nt: TGCGCCAGCAGCCAAGAAGGAGGCGGTTTGGCCTACGAGCAGTACTTC
CDR3aa: CASSQEGGGLAYEQYF

abundance: once
j_gene: TRBJ2-1
v_gene: TRBV11-2
d_gene: TRBD2
CDR3nt: TGTGCCAGTAGACCGACTAGCTTGCCCTACAATGAGCAGTTCTTC
CDR3aa: CASRPTSLPYNEQFF

abundance: -
j_gene: TRBJ2-7
v_gene: TRBV29-1
d_gene: -
CDR3nt: TGCAGCGTTGGGGGCTTCTCCTACGAGCAGTACTTC
CDR3aa: CSVGGFSYEQYF

abundance: -
j_gene: TRBJ2-1
v_gene: TRBV7-2
d_gene: -
CDR3nt: TGTGCCAGCAGCTTAAGGGGGGAGAATTACAATGAGCAGTTCTTC
CDR3aa: CASSLRGENYNEQFF